A single sample gave rise to the 14 T cell receptor beta chains below, sequenced in a study of T-cell memory formation after mild COVID-19. TCRdb re-called the 5' RACE reads through MiXCR, storing one row per CDR3 protein. The sample lists under 300,000 distinct CDR3 sequences, 8.2% occurring once. The sample was PBMCs or a T cell subset sorted from them (not recorded which). Source of these receptors: a man between 18 and 29 years old who had mild COVID-19 (a few samples of this study predate the infection). Cell type and time point are not known.

The V call is TRBV6-5, the J call TRBJ2-6; D is undetermined. V was shortened by 5 bases and J by 3 bases, with 11 bases between the two germline ends. The length of the CDR3 is 15 residues. Germline assignment: CDR1 MNHEY and CDR2 SVGAGI. This chain's CDR3 is CASSGYSGGANVLTF. Here the CDR3 DNA reads TGTGCCAGCAGTGGATACAGTGGTGGGGCCAACGTCCTGACTTTC.

This chain links TRBV30 with TRBJ1-6; 9 nucleotides match TRBD1. The CDR3 length is 20 residues. Trimming at V came to 1 base and at J to 0 bases, leaving 13 bases not matched to a gene. The V gene's germline CDR1 is GTSNPN and CDR2 SVGIG (reference sequence). The CDR3 protein is CAWSGKDRGEASSYNSPLHF. DNA of the CDR3: TGTGCCTGGAGTGGGAAAGACAGGGGGGAGGCTAGCTCCTATAATTCACCCCTCCACTTT.

This CDR3 reads CSARRTGVGTDTQYF. The CDR3 region has the DNA TGCAGTGCTAGAAGGACAGGGGTTGGGACAGATACGCAGTATTTT. J is TRBJ2-3 and V is TRBV20-1; 9 bases are shared with TRBD1. In germline, CDR1 is DFQATT, CDR2 SNEGSKA (reference sequence). There are 15 residues in the CDR3. V lost 2 bases, J lost 3 bases, and 6 bases stayed unmatched.

The chain combines TRBV24-1 with TRBJ1-5, with 9 bases fitting TRBD1. CDR3 length equals 18 residues. V shed 7 bases and J 5 bases; nucleotides not matched to a gene: 17. Germline V gene sequence: CDR1 KGHDR, CDR2 SFDVKD. The chain's CDR3 is CATSKPEPGTGLYQPQHF. DNA of the CDR3: TGTGCCACCAGCAAGCCTGAACCCGGGACAGGGCTCTATCAGCCCCAGCATTTT.

The chain couples TRBV27 to TRBJ1-1, with 9 bases fitting TRBD1. The V gene end was trimmed by 6 bases and the J gene end by 1 base; junction bases not matched to a gene: 9. The CDR3 is 16 residues long. Germline V lookup: CDR1 MNHEY, CDR2 SMNVEV (reference sequence). As DNA, the CDR3 is TGTGCCAGCAGGCAAGCCTGGGACAGGGAGAACACTGAAGCTTTCTTT. Translated, it gives CASRQAWDRENTEAFF.

This clonotype was found many times. The gene calls are TRBV5-1 and TRBJ1-1; possibly TRBD1 for D (6 bases). V was clipped by 3 bases and J by 0 bases, with 6 bases between them. Germline CDR1 is SGHRS and CDR2 is YFSETQ. CDR3 length equals 13 residues. The CDR3 coding sequence is TGCGCCAGCAGCTGGACAGTGAACACTGAAGCTTTCTTT. Residues: CASSWTVNTEAFF.

This clonotype was seen at least ten times. The rearrangement links TRBV20-1 to TRBJ2-3; 7 bases fit TRBD2. CDR1 and CDR2 (germline): DFQATT, SNEGSKA (reference sequence). There are 13 residues in the CDR3. V lost 6 bases and J lost 1; bases outside the gene matches: 4. The CDR3 region is CSARLAGTDTQYF. Written as DNA, the CDR3 is TGCAGTGCCAGACTAGCCGGCACAGATACGCAGTATTTT.

V and J are TRBV7-2 and TRBJ2-7, with 9 bases that match TRBD1. CDR3 length: 15 residues. Germline V gene lookup returns CDR1 SGHTA and CDR2 FQGNSA. After removal of 5 bases from V and 6 bases from J, the junction contained 11 bases not matched to a gene. The CDR3: CASSLESGTGTEQYF. The CDR3 region has the DNA TGTGCCAGCAGCCTCGAGTCCGGGACAGGGACCGAGCAGTACTTC.

In this sample, this clonotype turned up many times. The CDR3 coding sequence is TGCGCCAGCAGCCTTACCTTAGACAGGGACTCCTACGAGCAGTACTTC. It specifies CASSLTLDRDSYEQYF. The chain carries TRBV4-1 and TRBJ2-7, with TRBD1 identical over 7 bases. Germline lookup yields CDR1 MGHRA and CDR2 YSYEKL. Trimming at V came to 4 bases and at J to 0 bases, leaving 9 bases not matched to a gene. This CDR3 comprises 16 residues.

The chain is built from TRBV29-1 and TRBJ1-1, with a possible D match to TRBD1 (6 bases). Germline V gene sequence: CDR1 SQVTM, CDR2 ANQGSEA. Trimming took off 7 bases at V and 1 base at J, with 16 bases between the two ends. The CDR3 is made up of 14 amino acids. The CDR3 sequence is CSAVGGGGNTEAFF. The CDR3 DNA is TGCAGCGCAGTGGGGGGCGGTGGGAACACTGAAGCTTTCTTT.

This clonotype was seen ten or more times. The chain is built from TRBV7-2 and TRBJ2-1; 11 positions agree with TRBD2. The J segment lost 5 bases and the V segment lost 1 base, leaving 4 bases of the junction unmatched. The CDR3 contains 16 residues. CDR1 is SGHTA, CDR2 FQGNSA, per germline. In DNA, the CDR3 is TGTGCCAGCAGCTTAGGGGGGACTAGCGGTAACAATGAGCAGTTCTTC. This encodes CASSLGGTSGNNEQFF.

The DNA of the CDR3 is TGTGCCAGCAGCTTGGTAACAGAGACCCAGTACTTC. Encoded protein: CASSLVTETQYF. This chain uses TRBV5-6 with TRBJ2-5; no firm D call. Germline-derived CDR1 and CDR2 are SGHDT and YYEEEE. The CDR3 has 12 residues. Trimming left V 0 bases short and J 4 bases short, with 4 bases between.

This chain connects TRBV3-1 to TRBJ1-1, with D possibly matching TRBD1 (5 bases). The V end lost 1 base, the J end lost 8 bases, and 8 bases lay between the germline ends. The CDR3 is 12 amino acids. The germline V gene has CDR1 LGHDT and CDR2 YNNKEL (reference sequence). CDR3 coding DNA: TGTGCCAGCAGCCAAGCAGGGCGAGAAGCTTTCTTT. It encodes CASSQAGREAFF.

This clonotype was observed a few times. V is TRBV15 and J is TRBJ2-7; D possibly corresponds to TRBD1 (6 bases). Germline values: CDR1 LNHNV, CDR2 YYDKDF (reference sequence). The CDR3 is 12 amino acids. Trimming left V 1 base short and J 6 bases short, with 7 bases between. This CDR3 reads CATSRARGEQYV. For the CDR3, the DNA is TGTGCCACCAGCAGAGCCAGGGGCGAGCAGTACGTC.